This entry concerns a single TCR beta chain. Antigen unknown. The CDR3 has 11 amino acids. Per germline, CDR1 DFQATT and CDR2 SNEGSKA (reference sequence). V was shortened by 3 bases and J by 4 bases, with 4 bases between the two germline ends. This record belongs to a study of CD8 T cells in ankylosing spondylitis. Study-level results: Blood of patients with ankylosing spondylitis appeared to be characterized by a TCR beta motif of several highly homologous variants. Earlier authors reported some of these motif variants in reactive arthritis synovial fluid and blood. Significantly higher representation of disease-linked clones was reported for matched ankylosing spondylitis synovial fluid.

TCRdb analysed the 5' RACE reads with MiXCR anew, one entry per CDR3 protein. The data show over 700,000 distinct CDR3 sequences, 15% to 20% seen once. V is TRBV20-1 and J is TRBJ1-5; D is unclear. Sequenced: blood, either unsorted or a sorted T cell fraction (not recorded which). This receptor was obtained from a male donor with ankylosing spondylitis. The CDR3 coding sequence is TGCAGTGCTAGTGGGAATCAGCCCCAGCATTTT. Protein: CSASGNQPQHF.